One sample yielded the 10 T cell receptor beta chains listed below, sequenced in a study of T cell repertoires in cytomegalovirus infection. No antigen is known for these receptors. TCRdb itself ran the reads through MiXCR, one entry per CDR3 protein. The sample holds about 830,000 distinct CDR3 sequences, approximately 30% seen once. The source material was cultured CD8+ T cells from PBMCs, sampled from culture after CMV antigen stimulation. These receptors were obtained from a human donor in good health (CMV status not recorded). Some clones in this sample may be carry-over from other donors' samples.

This clonotype was seen only a few times. This rearrangement joins TRBV28 to TRBJ2-2; D gene ambiguous. The CDR3 length is 15 residues. V gave up 9 bases and J gave up 4 bases, with 18 bases separating them. Germline V gives CDR1 MDHEN, CDR2 SYDVKM. CDR3 sequence: CASLGLPGATGELFF. The CDR3 DNA sequence: TGTGCCAGTTTGGGCTTACCTGGCGCCACCGGGGAGCTGTTTTTT.

The chain joins TRBV6-2 or TRBV6-3 to TRBJ2-7; D call uncertain. The ends were cut back, 7 bases at V and 2 bases at J, with 21 bases in the middle. The CDR3 is 16 residues long. Germline assignment: CDR1 MNHEY and CDR2 SVGEGT. CDR3 nucleotide sequence: TGTGCCAGCACCTCCCCCTATATCGTCCCAACCTACGAGCAGTACGTC. Translated: CASTSPYIVPTYEQYV.

This clonotype was detected ten times or more. This sequence joins TRBV7-2 and TRBJ2-1, with 13 bases aligning to TRBD2. V gave up 5 bases and J gave up 3 bases; unmatched junction bases: 13. Looked up from germline, CDR1 is SGHTA and CDR2 is FQGNSA. The CDR3 has 19 residues. The CDR3 nucleotides read TGTGCCAGCAGCGGGGCTGCTACTGGACTAGCGGGGGTCTACAATGAGCAGTTCTTC. Amino acid sequence: CASSGAATGLAGVYNEQFF.

The table lists this clonotype with many counts. This chain joins TRBV14 and TRBJ1-1; D remains unclear. From germline, CDR1 is SGHDN and CDR2 FVKESK. CDR3 length: 14 amino acids. The V gene lost 0 bases and the J gene lost 0 bases, with 5 bases spanning the gap. CDR3 in DNA: TGTGCCAGCAGCCAAGATCCCTTGAACACTGAAGCTTTCTTT. Amino acid sequence: CASSQDPLNTEAFF.

The genes are TRBV15 and TRBJ1-2; 7 positions match TRBD1. Germline CDR1 is LNHNV and CDR2 is YYDKDF (reference sequence). The J segment lost 0 bases and the V segment lost 5 bases, leaving 6 bases of the junction unmatched. The CDR3 extends over 15 amino acids. DNA for the CDR3: TGTGCCACCAGCCCAATTGACAGGGCTAACTATGGCTACACCTTC. Its translation: CATSPIDRANYGYTF.

Comments on this clonotype: A much larger clone differs from this one at a single base, so this may be a read error. As the CDR3 is not closed by the conserved phenylalanine or tryptophan, this likely results from a read error. The chain has TRBV20-1 and TRBJ2-7, with 10 positions matching TRBD2. The CDR3 is 15 residues long. Looked up from germline, CDR1 is DFQATT and CDR2 is SNEGSKA (reference sequence). V lost 0 bases to trimming and J lost 4 bases; unmatched junction nucleotides: 6. CDR3 sequence: CSARDREGLAYEQYY. CDR3 in DNA: TGCAGTGCTAGAGATAGGGAGGGACTAGCGTACGAGCAGTACTAC.

V usage is TRBV4-1 and J usage is TRBJ2-2; no clear D. The ends were cut back, 3 bases at V and 4 bases at J, with 3 bases in the middle. CDR1 and CDR2 (germline): MGHRA, YSYEKL. The CDR3 has 12 residues. The CDR3 DNA is TGCGCCAGCAGCCATACCACCGGGGAGCTGTTTTTT. Amino acids: CASSHTTGELFF.

There are a few counts of this clonotype. The chain links TRBV7-6 to TRBJ2-5; TRBD2 is a possible D gene (7 bases). The length of the CDR3 is 14 residues. Per the germline V gene, CDR1 is SGHVS and CDR2 is FNYEAQ. V shed 4 bases and J shed 5 bases, with 14 bases lying between them. In DNA, the CDR3 is TGTGCCAGCAGCTATCTCGGGGGGCCGGAGACCCAGTACTTC. This gives the protein CASSYLGGPETQYF.

On this clonotype itself: With a much larger clone just one base away, this may be a read error. The V gene is TRBV7-9, the J gene TRBJ2-5, with TRBD1 as a possible D gene (6 bases). The V gene's germline CDR1 is SEHNR and CDR2 FQNEAQ (reference sequence). The CDR3 extends over 14 amino acids. The CDR3 protein is CAGSPRTVQETQYF. In DNA form, the CDR3 reads TGTGCCGGCAGCCCTAGGACAGTCCAAGAGACCCAGTACTTC.

The V call is TRBV7-2, the J call TRBJ2-5; no clear D. Germline V gene sequence: CDR1 SGHTA, CDR2 FQGNSA. The ends were cut back, 5 bases at V and 6 bases at J, with 10 bases in the middle. The CDR3 contains 12 residues. The CDR3 protein is CASSPIGQTQYF. The CDR3 nucleotides read TGTGCCAGCAGCCCTATAGGGCAGACCCAGTACTTC. The full variable domain, in which reference TRBV7-2 and TRBJ2-5 provide the parts outside the CDR3, is GAGVSQSPSNKVTEKGKDVELRCDPISGHTALYWYRQSLGQGLEFLIYFQGNSAPDKSGLPSDRFSAERTGGSVSTLTIQRTQQEDSAVYLCASSPIGQTQYFGPGTRLLVL.